This paragraph covers one T cell receptor (beta chain) sequence. Its antigen target is currently unknown. Base-call qualities are not available, and no considerably larger clone is one nucleotide away. Patients with ophthalmopathy had moderately to severely active disease, with a Clinical Activity Score of 3 or more, a NOSPECS grade of 4 or more, and a disease duration of less than 3 months. Anyone with other autoimmune diseases, uncontrolled infections, pregnancy or lactation was excluded from the study. Diagnosis was based on clinical symptoms, serum thyroxine, TRAb, thyroid ultrasound and orbital computed tomography. Using Ficoll-Paque density gradient centrifugation, PBMCs were isolated from less than 13 ml of fresh peripheral blood. Total RNA was extracted with Trizol reagent and quality-checked on an Agilent 2100 Bioanalyzer. This specimen comes from a study of Graves' ophthalmopathy and Graves' hyperthyroidism (dated by TCRdb to 2016 to 2019). Study-wide context: Peripheral blood samples were taken at the time of initial diagnosis, before any treatment was given. To tell Graves' ophthalmopathy apart from Graves' hyperthyroidism, and to predict which patients would progress to ophthalmopathy, the study relied on TCR beta repertoire signatures. In total, 135 blood samples were TCR-sequenced: 40 to 45 ophthalmopathy, about 75 hyperthyroidism and about 17 hyperthyroidism-to-ophthalmopathy patients. To explore V-J signatures distinguishing ophthalmopathy from hyperthyroidism, a discovery set of more than 95 patients (about 43 ophthalmopathy, 55 to 60 stable hyperthyroidism) was enrolled. An independent validation cohort comprised fewer than 20 hyperthyroidism patients and over 15 patients who later progressed from hyperthyroidism to ophthalmopathy. In about 6 hyperthyroidism patients, T-cell repertoires of thyroid tissue and blood were compared. Following sampling, methimazole starting at 30 mg daily was administered to hyperthyroidism patients, and high-dose intravenous methylprednisolone was administered to ophthalmopathy patients. What the work shows at the level of the full study, not this receptor alone: In cross-validation, the 13-signature model distinguished ophthalmopathy from stable hyperthyroidism with about 87% sensitivity and nearly 82% specificity, and in the test set the corresponding values were approximately 80% and 68%. Most of the expanded thyroid clonotypes with a frequency above 0.001 were also detected in blood, and it was suggested that the thyroid immune response may be reflected by blood repertoires. In validation, the model predicted ophthalmopathy progression with about 70% sensitivity and approximately 78% specificity; roughly eleven predicted patients were CT-confirmed with GO in a median of around 6.5 months. No statistical method was used to predetermine the sample size, and group allocation was not hidden from the investigators.

For repertoire sequencing, the TCR beta CDR3 regions were amplified from RNA transcripts. A first-round RT-PCR used HTBI primers with the Qiagen OneStep RT-PCR kit, followed by a second-round multiplex PCR, size selection and purification. Libraries were sequenced paired-end with 100 bp reads on an Illumina HiSeq2000. The authors' analysis ran thus. SOAPnuke was used to process the reads, throwing out any read that had adapters, had uncalled bases, had a mean Phred below 15, or lacked an exact constant-primer or identifier match. High-quality paired reads were merged with COPE v1.2.5. Clonotypes were defined as unique nucleotide sequences and were aligned to IMGT TRB V, D and J references using MiTCR v1.1. The analysis was limited to V-J combinations with a frequency above 0.0001, which together covered approximately 99% of the repertoires. A TCR clonal expansion and chaos score per V-J combination was defined as the ratio of F50 clonal expansion to chaos observed in the TCRdist matrix. Welch's t-statistics and random forest were used to reduce the features to 10 to 15 V-J combinations, which were then used as input to a naive Bayes classifier. The similarity between thyroid and blood repertoires was quantified using the Morisita-Horn index. TCRdb applied fastp at Q25 and MiXCR to the public reads, then kept only in-frame beta chains. Every entry covers one CDR3 protein and lists the most common genes and DNA from its rows. The V and J calls and clone size are TCRdb's, not the authors'. The sample data list about 700,000 distinct CDR3 sequences, and 40% of these were observed just once. Approximately 43% of the sample is in the top ten clones.

The TCR comes from an adult man with Graves' ophthalmopathy. The sample consisted of peripheral blood.

The CDR3 loop reads CSARDPGRTPYEQYF. The DNA is TGCAGTGCTAGAGATCCAGGGAGGACCCCCTACGAGCAGTACTTC. Recombination joined TRBV20-1 with TRBJ2-7, and possibly TRBD2, on 6 matching bases. CDR1 and CDR2 are drawn from the germline V gene (reference sequence): DFQATT, SNEGSKA. The CDR3 covers 15 residues, taking in both the cysteine and the phenylalanine. Of all the DNA, just the CDR3 is kept, 45 bases in frame from base 1. V is shortened by 0 bases, J by 2 bases, and the region joining them spans 14 bases.